This TCR beta chain was identified in a study of T-cell memory formation after mild COVID-19. Study overall: TCR clusters were mostly donor specific. Study findings and constraints: For second-wave clones that peaked at day 37, SARS-CoV-2 specificity went unverified. Contracting clones, day 15 to 85, had balanced CD4/CD8, and later expanders favored CD4+.

The germline gives CDR1 MNHEY, CDR2 SMNVEV (reference sequence). The CDR3 is 13 residues long. Trimming stripped 6 bases from V and 0 bases from J, with 8 bases between. A 5'RACE reaction primed in the constant segment made cDNA libraries of TCR alpha and TCR beta, and these carried sample barcodes and UMIs. TCRdb ran MiXCR on the 5' RACE reads and lists one entry per CDR3 protein. The data hold approximately 290,000 distinct CDR3 sequences, with roughly 8.2% observed a single time. A note on this clonotype: Antigen unknown.

The receptor comes from a young man who had mild COVID-19 (a few samples of this study predate the infection). Cell type and time point are not known. Sequenced material: PBMCs or a T cell subset sorted from them (not recorded which). The rearrangement joins TRBV27 to TRBJ2-5; D remains unclear. This CDR3 is CASSQRYQETQYF. CDR3 DNA: TGTGCCAGCAGCCAGAGGTACCAAGAGACCCAGTACTTC.